This T cell receptor (beta chain) stems from a study of blood T cell repertoires in COVID-19. The overall study: Acute-phase and convalescent COVID-19 samples originated in the United States, Italy and Spain. In each case, the material was cDNA or gDNA derived from T cells, B-cell-depleted T cells, or PBMCs.

Per the original data handling: Amplification of reference gene primers was used by the study to estimate nucleated cell counts. Data came from immunoSEQ multiplex PCR; TCRdb stores just in-frame clones and leaves some out. V, J and clone size reflect that table, while D and trimming were determined from the DNA. The data contain some 100,000 clones, over 70% of them singletons. Germline assignment: CDR1 DFQATT and CDR2 SNEGSKA (reference sequence). The CDR3 spans 15 residues. Trimming cost V 3 bases and J 4 bases; bases outside gene matches: 7. The receptor's source is a man older than 75 with active or convalescent COVID-19. The chain joins TRBV20-1 to TRBJ2-1, with 9 bases fitting TRBD2. Sequenced sample: peripheral blood. In DNA, the CDR3 is TGCAGTGCTAGTGAGGGCGGGGGGGAATACAATGAGCAGTTCTTC. Encoded protein: CSASEGGGEYNEQFF.